The present TCR beta chain was sequenced within a study of T cell responses to AZD1222 COVID-19 vaccine. Study-wide background: It was second doses at about 4 or about 12 weeks that were pooled.

Study-level points and caveats: At baseline, just a handful of AZD1222 recipients tested seropositive. The donors showed a predominance of white British ancestry and of females, with possible underestimation of clonal diversity. Unmutated variant regions reportedly attract nearly half of all spike-specific TCRs.

This CDR3 region has 11 residues. Germline lookup yields CDR1 GTSNPN and CDR2 SVGIG (reference sequence). V lost 2 bases and J 5 bases, leaving 4 bases between the germline ends. Clones were read by immunoSEQ multiplex PCR, and TCRdb kept only the in-frame ones, dropping some. The profile shows some 150,000 clones, around 90% of them singletons. Points on this clone: Its antigen is undetermined.

The rearrangement links TRBV30 to TRBJ2-1; the D is unclear. This clonotype originated in an adult in good health. The sequencing here drew on peripheral blood, taken on day 0 of AZD1222 vaccination. CDR3 sequence reads: CAWSRDNEQFF. CDR3 nucleotide sequence: TGTGCCTGGAGTAGGGACAATGAGCAGTTCTTC. The entire variable domain, with the rest obtained from reference TRBV30 and TRBJ2-1, is as follows: SQTIHQWPATLVQPVGSPLSLECTVEGTSNPNLYWYRQAAGRGLQLLFYSVGIGQISSEVPQNLSASRPQDRQFILSSKKLLLSDSGFYLCAWSRDNEQFFGPGTRLTVL.